The source of this T cell receptor beta chain is a study of technical replicates of blood from several donors. V shed 7 bases and J shed 5 bases, with 11 bases lying between them. The germline CDR1 and CDR2 sequences are MNHEY and SMNVEV (reference sequence). The CDR3 contains 13 residues. Measured with immunoSEQ multiplex PCR; TCRdb has only the in-frame clones, and not every one. The top ten hold 4.6% of the sample, which has about 66,000 clones, roughly 90% seen once. This chain uses TRBV27 with TRBJ1-4; D might be TRBD1 (5 bases). Sequenced: PBMCs. The sequence was collected from a human donor in good health. Some clones in this sample may be carry-over from other donors' samples. The CDR3 DNA reads as TGTGCCAGCACCGGACATGACAATGAAAAACTGTTTTTT. Translated, it gives CASTGHDNEKLFF. Using reference TRBV27 and TRBJ1-4 for the parts outside the CDR3, the full variable domain is EAQVTQNPRYLITVTGKKLTVTCSQNMNHEYMSWYRQDPGLGLRQIYYSMNVEVTDKGDVPEGYKVSRKEKRNFPLILESPSPNQTSLYFCASTGHDNEKLFFGSGTQLSVL.